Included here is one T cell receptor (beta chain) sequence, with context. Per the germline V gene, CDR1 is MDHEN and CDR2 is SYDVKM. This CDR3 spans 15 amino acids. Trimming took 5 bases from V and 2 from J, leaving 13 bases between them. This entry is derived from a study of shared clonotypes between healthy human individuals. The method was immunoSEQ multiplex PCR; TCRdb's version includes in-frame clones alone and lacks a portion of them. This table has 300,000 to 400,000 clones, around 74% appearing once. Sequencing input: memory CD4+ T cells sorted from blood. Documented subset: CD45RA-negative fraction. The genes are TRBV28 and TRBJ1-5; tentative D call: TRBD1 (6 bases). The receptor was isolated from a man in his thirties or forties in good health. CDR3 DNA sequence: TGTGCCAGCAGTAATGCCCAGGGGCGCAATCAGCCCCAGCATTTT. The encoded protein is CASSNAQGRNQPQHF.